This T cell receptor (beta chain) was sequenced during a study of blood T cell repertoires in COVID-19. As for the study in general: COVID-19 samples from acute and convalescent phases originated in the United States, Italy and Spain. In each case, the material was cDNA or gDNA derived from T cells, B-cell-depleted T cells, or PBMCs.

Germline V gene sequence: CDR1 MNHEY, CDR2 SVGAGI. The length of the CDR3 is 14 residues. V dropped 6 bases and J dropped 6; count of bases not matched to a gene: 8. Per the authors' pipeline: Estimation of nucleated cell counts relied on the amplification of reference gene primers. Generated by immunoSEQ multiplex PCR, the TCRdb table keeps only in-frame clones and is missing some. V and J calls and clone size are those listed in that table; D and trimming were worked out from the DNA. Of roughly 190,000 clones listed, approximately 90% are singletons. The receptor comes from a man between 35 and 55 years old with active or convalescent COVID-19. What was sequenced was peripheral blood. The chain carries TRBV6-5 and TRBJ2-4; TRBD2 aligns across 7 bases. The CDR3 spells CASSLGGFRNIQYF. The CDR3 region has the DNA TGTGCCAGCAGCCTGGGGGGGTTTCGAAACATTCAGTACTTC.